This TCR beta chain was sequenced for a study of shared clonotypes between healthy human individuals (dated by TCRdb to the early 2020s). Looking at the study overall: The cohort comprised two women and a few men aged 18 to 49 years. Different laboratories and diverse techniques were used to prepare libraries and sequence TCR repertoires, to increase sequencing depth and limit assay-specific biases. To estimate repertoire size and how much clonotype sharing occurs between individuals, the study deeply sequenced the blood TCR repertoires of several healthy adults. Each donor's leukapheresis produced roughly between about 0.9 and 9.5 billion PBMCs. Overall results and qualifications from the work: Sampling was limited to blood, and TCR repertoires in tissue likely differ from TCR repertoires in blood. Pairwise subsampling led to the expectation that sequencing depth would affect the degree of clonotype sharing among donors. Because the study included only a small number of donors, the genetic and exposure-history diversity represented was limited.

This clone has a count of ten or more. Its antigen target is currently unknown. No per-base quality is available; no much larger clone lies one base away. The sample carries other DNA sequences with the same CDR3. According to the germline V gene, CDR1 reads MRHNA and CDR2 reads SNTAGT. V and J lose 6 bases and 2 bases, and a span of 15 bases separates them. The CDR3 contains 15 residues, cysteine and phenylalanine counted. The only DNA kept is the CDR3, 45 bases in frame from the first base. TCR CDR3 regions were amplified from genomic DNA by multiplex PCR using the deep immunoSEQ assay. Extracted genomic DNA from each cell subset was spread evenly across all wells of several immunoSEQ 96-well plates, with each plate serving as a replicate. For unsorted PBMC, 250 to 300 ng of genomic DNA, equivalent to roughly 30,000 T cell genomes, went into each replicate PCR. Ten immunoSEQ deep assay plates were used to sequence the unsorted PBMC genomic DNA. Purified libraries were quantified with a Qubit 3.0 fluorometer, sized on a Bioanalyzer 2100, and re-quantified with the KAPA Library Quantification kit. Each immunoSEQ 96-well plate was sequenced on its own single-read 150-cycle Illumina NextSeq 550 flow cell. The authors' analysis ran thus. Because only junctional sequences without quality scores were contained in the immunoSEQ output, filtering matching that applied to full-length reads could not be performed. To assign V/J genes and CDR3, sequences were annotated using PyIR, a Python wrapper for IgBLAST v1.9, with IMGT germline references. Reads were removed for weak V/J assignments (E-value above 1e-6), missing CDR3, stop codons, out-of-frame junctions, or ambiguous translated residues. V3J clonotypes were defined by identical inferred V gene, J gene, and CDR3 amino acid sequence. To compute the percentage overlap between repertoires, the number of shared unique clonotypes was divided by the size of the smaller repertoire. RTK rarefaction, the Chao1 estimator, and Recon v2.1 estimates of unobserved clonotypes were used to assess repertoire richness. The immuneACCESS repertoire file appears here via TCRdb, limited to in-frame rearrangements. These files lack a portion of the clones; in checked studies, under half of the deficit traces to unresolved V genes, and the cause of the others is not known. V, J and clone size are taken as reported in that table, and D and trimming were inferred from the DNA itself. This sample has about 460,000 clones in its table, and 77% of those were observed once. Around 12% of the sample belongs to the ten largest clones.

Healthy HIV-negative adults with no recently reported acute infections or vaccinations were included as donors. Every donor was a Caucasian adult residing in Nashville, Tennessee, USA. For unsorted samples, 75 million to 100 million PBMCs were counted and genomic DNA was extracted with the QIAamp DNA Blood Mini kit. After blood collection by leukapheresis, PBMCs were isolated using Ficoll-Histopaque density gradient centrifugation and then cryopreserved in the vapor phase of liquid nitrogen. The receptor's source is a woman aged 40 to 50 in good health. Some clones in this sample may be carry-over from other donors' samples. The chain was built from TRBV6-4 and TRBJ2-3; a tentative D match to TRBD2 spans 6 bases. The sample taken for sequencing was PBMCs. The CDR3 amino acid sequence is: CASSSGDGHTDTQYF. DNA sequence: TGTGCCAGCAGCTCGGGGGACGGACACACAGATACGCAGTATTTT.